The 26 T cell receptor beta chains below all came from one sample that was sequenced in a study of cytomegalovirus exposure and HLA in healthy donors. The PCR made use of 60 Vbeta and 13 Jbeta primers. The table came from immunoSEQ multiplex PCR; TCRdb's copy has only in-frame clones and leaves some out. The sample lists around 93,000 clones, more than 55% occurring once. Specimen: PBMCs. The receptors were gathered from a boy younger than 18 in good health and CMV-seropositive.

CDR3 DNA: TGTGCCAGCAGCTCGAAAACAGGGACAGGAGGAAACACCATATATTTT. The encoded protein is CASSSKTGTGGNTIYF. The V call is TRBV7-2, the J call TRBJ1-3; 8 bases match TRBD1. Germline values: CDR1 SGHTA, CDR2 FQGNSA. The CDR3 covers 16 residues. Trimming took 4 bases from V and 4 from J; bases not matched to a gene: 9.

This clone was found a few times. The gene calls are TRBV5-1 and TRBJ1-1; maybe TRBD1 (5 bases). CDR3 size: 14 residues. Per the germline V gene, CDR1 is SGHRS and CDR2 is YFSETQ. V lost 0 bases and J 7 bases, leaving 13 bases between the germline ends. CDR3 nucleotides: TGCGCCAGCAGCTTGGCTATGGGGGGGGATGAAGCTTTCTTT. It codes for CASSLAMGGDEAFF.

This CDR3 is CASSSGLAGETQYF. The CDR3 DNA sequence: TGTGCCAGCAGCTCTGGACTAGCTGGAGAGACCCAGTACTTC. This chain joins TRBV5-6 and TRBJ2-5; 8 nucleotides agree with TRBD2. J lost 4 bases, V lost 3 bases, and 5 bases had no gene match. Germline CDR1 is SGHDT and CDR2 is YYEEEE. CDR3 length equals 14 residues.

This clone was seen only once. This chain joins TRBV19 and TRBJ1-1; D remains unclear. The CDR3 runs 15 residues. V was clipped by 5 bases and J by 1 base, with 14 bases between them. The V gene's germline CDR1 is LNHDA and CDR2 SQIVND (reference sequence). The CDR3: CASSARGVENTEAFF. The DNA for the CDR3 is TGTGCCAGTAGTGCCCGCGGGGTAGAGAACACTGAAGCTTTCTTT. The full variable domain, completed using reference TRBV19 and TRBJ1-1, is DGGITQSPKYLFRKEGQNVTLSCEQNLNHDAMYWYRQDPGQGLRLIYYSQIVNDFQKGDIAEGYSVSREKKESFPLTVTSAQKNPTAFYLCASSARGVENTEAFFGQGTRLTVV.

V usage is TRBV6-5 and J usage is TRBJ2-7; 12 positions match TRBD2. The CDR3 covers 16 residues. Germline V gene lookup returns CDR1 MNHEY and CDR2 SVGAGI. The V gene end was trimmed by 4 bases and the J gene end by 2 bases; junction bases not matched to a gene: 6. The DNA for the CDR3 is TGTGCCAGCAGTTCCACTAGCGGGGGGTCACCCTACGAGCAGTACTTC. Its protein product is CASSSTSGGSPYEQYF.

The chain uses TRBV19 and TRBJ1-2, with a possible D match to TRBD1 (6 bases). Per germline, CDR1 LNHDA and CDR2 SQIVND (reference sequence). Trimming cost V 5 bases and J 5 bases, with 15 bases left between them. CDR3 size: 14 residues. CDR3 in DNA: TGTGCCAGTAGTGCAACCGGGACACCATATGGCTACACCTTC. It translates to CASSATGTPYGYTF.

This clone came up a few times. The V call is TRBV5-1, the J call TRBJ2-3, with 11 bases matching TRBD1. The CDR3 is 15 amino acids. V trimming: 4 bases; J trimming: 4 bases; junction bases outside the gene matches: 5. CDR1 and CDR2 (germline): SGHRS, YFSETQ. This chain's CDR3 is CASSPWTGGADTQYF. The CDR3, as DNA: TGCGCCAGCAGCCCGTGGACAGGGGGCGCAGATACGCAGTATTTT. Full variable domain (rest looked up from reference TRBV5-1 and TRBJ2-3): KAGVTQTPRYLIKTRGQQVTLSCSPISGHRSVSWYQQTPGQGLQFLFEYFSETQRNKGNFPGRFSGRQFSNSRSEMNVSTLELGDSALYLCASSPWTGGADTQYFGPGTRLTVL.

The rearrangement links TRBV18 to TRBJ2-5; 8 bases are a match to TRBD1. CDR1 is KGHSH, CDR2 LQKENI, per germline. This CDR3 spans 13 amino acids. The trim removed 6 bases at V and 4 bases at J, leaving 4 bases unmatched. CDR3 in amino acids: CASSPGQGETQYF. The DNA of the CDR3 is TGTGCCAGCTCCCCTGGACAGGGAGAGACCCAGTACTTC.

This chain links TRBV7-9 with TRBJ1-2; 10 bases map to TRBD1. The V gene's germline CDR1 is SEHNR and CDR2 FQNEAQ (reference sequence). There are 15 residues in the CDR3. V lost 7 bases and J lost 8; bases outside the gene matches: 13. The CDR3 region is CASTPLEDRGRGYTF. The DNA of the CDR3 is TGTGCCAGCACCCCTCTGGAAGACAGGGGGCGAGGCTACACCTTC.

The gene calls are TRBV7-6 and TRBJ1-1; 7 nucleotides line up with TRBD1. V was pared by 7 bases and J by 0 bases, with 5 bases of the junction left unmatched. CDR3 length equals 14 residues. Germline CDR1 reads SGHVS; CDR2 reads FNYEAQ. CDR3: CASKVGQVNTEAFF. As DNA, the CDR3 is TGTGCCAGCAAAGTCGGACAGGTGAACACTGAAGCTTTCTTT.

This chain connects TRBV10-2 to TRBJ1-2, with D possibly TRBD1 on 5 matching bases. The CDR3 covers 15 residues. Trimming removed 0 bases from V and 4 bases from J, with 12 bases in between. Per germline, CDR1 WSHSY and CDR2 SAAADI. CDR3 residues: CASSESGRGGYGYTF. Written as DNA, the CDR3 is TGCGCCAGCAGTGAGTCCGGTCGGGGGGGCTATGGCTACACCTTC.

This clone was observed a few times. Germline and junction disagree at one end, which may indicate a read error. The chain employs TRBV6-6 and TRBJ1-2; no firm D call. Germline CDR1 and CDR2: MNHNY and SVGAGI (reference sequence). The CDR3 contains 14 residues. DNA for the CDR3: TGTGCCAGCAGTTACTTTCCGGGGATGGATGGCTACCCCTTC. Its translation is CASSYFPGMDGYPF.

This rearrangement joins TRBV5-4 to TRBJ2-5, with a possible D match to TRBD1 (5 bases). Trimming took 3 bases from V and 5 from J, leaving 14 bases between them. CDR3 size: 14 residues. From germline, CDR1 is SGHNT and CDR2 YYREEE (reference sequence). The CDR3 sequence is CASSSDRNSETQYF. DNA of the CDR3: TGTGCCAGCAGCTCTGACAGAAATTCTGAGACCCAGTACTTC.

A word on this clone: In the same sample, other DNA sequences code for this CDR3. The DNA for the CDR3 is TGCGCCAGCAGCTTAACAGGGCAGAACACTGAAGCTTTCTTT. Its protein product is CASSLTGQNTEAFF. The chain uses TRBV5-1 and TRBJ1-1, with TRBD1 as a possible D gene (6 bases). CDR1 is SGHRS and CDR2 is YFSETQ in the germline V gene. The CDR3 is 14 amino acids. The V end was cut by 2 bases, the J end by 1 base, with 9 bases between.

This clone was observed a few times. The rearrangement uses TRBV27 and TRBJ1-1; 10 bases match TRBD1. CDR3 length equals 17 residues. J was trimmed by 5 bases and V by 5 bases; bases with no gene match: 14. CDR1 is MNHEY and CDR2 is SMNVEV in the germline V gene (reference sequence). CDR3: CASSPHAPRTGGTEAFF. DNA for the CDR3: TGTGCCAGCAGTCCCCACGCACCGCGGACAGGGGGAACTGAAGCTTTCTTT.

This rearrangement joins TRBV27 to TRBJ2-7; TRBD1 agrees at 7 bases. The germline CDR1 and CDR2 sequences are MNHEY and SMNVEV (reference sequence). J was trimmed by 2 bases and V by 0 bases; bases with no gene match: 7. This CDR3 has 16 amino acids. The CDR3 coding sequence is TGTGCCAGCAGTTTATCGGAGCGGACAGGCCCCTACGAGCAGTACTTC. Protein product: CASSLSERTGPYEQYF.

The CDR3 DNA reads as TGCGCCAGCAGCTTGGTGAGCGGGGGGAACACAGATACGCAGTATTTT. Its protein is CASSLVSGGNTDTQYF. The chain recombines TRBV5-1 with TRBJ2-3; 9 positions match TRBD2. The CDR3 covers 16 residues. The V segment lost 0 bases and the J segment 2 bases; nucleotides outside the gene matches: 4. Germline values: CDR1 SGHRS, CDR2 YFSETQ.

The chain employs TRBV9 and TRBJ2-5, with D tentatively TRBD2 (5 bases). The J call may be wrong; the DNA end is better matched by TRBJ2-7. In germline, CDR1 is SGDLS, CDR2 YYNGEE. The length of the CDR3 is 14 residues. The CDR3 loop is CASSVEGGLYEQYF. CDR3 nucleotides: TGTGCCAGCAGCGTAGAGGGCGGACTCTACGAGCAGTACTTC.

The chain uses TRBV11-2 and TRBJ2-3; 10 positions match TRBD2. This CDR3 has 15 amino acids. CDR1 is SGHAT, CDR2 FQNNGV, per germline. The V and J ends lost 2 bases and 3 bases, in that order; junction bases with no gene match: 2. The CDR3 sequence: CASSLLLAGTDTQYF. The CDR3 DNA is TGTGCCAGCAGCTTATTACTAGCGGGGACAGATACGCAGTATTTT.

Regarding this clone: Mismatch with germline at one junction end may stem from a read error. The V gene is TRBV6-1, the J gene TRBJ2-3; weak D call: TRBD1 (5 bases). The CDR3 length is 15 residues. Germline loops: CDR1 MNHNS, CDR2 SASEGT. The CDR3 DNA is TGTGCCAGCAGTGAAGGGTGGAGTAGCACAGGTACGCAGTATTTT. Translated, it gives CASSEGWSSTGTQYF.

This chain links TRBV10-3 with TRBJ2-6; D is perhaps TRBD2 (5 bases). Trimming took 2 bases from V and 0 from J, leaving 14 bases between them. The length of the CDR3 is 18 residues. The V gene's germline CDR1 is ENHRY and CDR2 SYGVKD. In nucleotides, the CDR3 is TGTGCCATCAGTGAGCCGGGAATCAAGAGCTCTGGGGCCAACGTCCTGACTTTC. Its protein product is CAISEPGIKSSGANVLTF.

The rearrangement uses TRBV11-2 and TRBJ1-1; 7 nucleotides agree with TRBD1. J was trimmed by 1 base and V by 5 bases; bases with no gene match: 1. The CDR3 sequence is 13 residues long. From germline, CDR1 is SGHAT and CDR2 FQNNGV. CDR3 sequence: CASSRDRNTEAFF. The CDR3 nucleotides read TGTGCCAGCAGCCGGGACAGGAACACTGAAGCTTTCTTT.

This rearrangement joins TRBV29-1 to TRBJ1-2; the D gene is possibly TRBD1 (6 bases). This CDR3 comprises 14 residues. Deletions cut 0 bases from V and 2 bases from J, with 10 bases between. From germline, CDR1 is SQVTM and CDR2 ANQGSEA. The CDR3 DNA sequence: TGCAGCGTTGAAGACCTGGACAGAAACTATGGCTACACCTTC. Translating it yields CSVEDLDRNYGYTF.

In its sample, this clone was seen once. V and J are TRBV28 and TRBJ1-2; D is unresolved. Trimming shortened V by 1 base and J by 2 bases, and 8 bases separated the two germline ends. There are 14 residues in the CDR3. CDR1 and CDR2 from the germline V gene are MDHEN and SYDVKM. The CDR3 DNA follows: TGTGCCAGCAGTTTATTTAGAGAAAACTATGGCTACACCTTC. It translates to CASSLFRENYGYTF.

This chain links TRBV7-9 with TRBJ2-7, with 12 bases lining up with TRBD2. Germline values: CDR1 SEHNR, CDR2 FQNEAQ (reference sequence). The V and J ends lost 5 bases and 0 bases, in that order; junction bases with no gene match: 5. The CDR3 sequence is 16 residues long. The CDR3 loop is CASSQLAGGSSYEQYF. In nucleotides, the CDR3 is TGTGCCAGCAGCCAGCTAGCGGGGGGGAGCTCCTACGAGCAGTACTTC. Variable domain in full (rest from reference TRBV7-9 and TRBJ2-7): DTGVSQNPRHKITKRGQNVTFRCDPISEHNRLYWYRQTLGQGPEFLTYFQNEAQLEKSRLLSDRFSAERPKGSFSTLEIQRTEQGDSAMYLCASSQLAGGSSYEQYFGPGTRLTVT.

The rearrangement links TRBV10-2 to TRBJ2-1; TRBD2 aligns across 12 bases. The V gene end was trimmed by 8 bases and the J gene end by 9 bases; junction bases not matched to a gene: 8. Germline CDR1 reads WSHSY; CDR2 reads SAAADI. The CDR3 is 14 amino acids. CDR3 amino acids: CASARLAGVSEQFF. The CDR3 region has the DNA TGCGCCAGCGCGAGACTAGCGGGAGTTAGTGAGCAGTTCTTC.